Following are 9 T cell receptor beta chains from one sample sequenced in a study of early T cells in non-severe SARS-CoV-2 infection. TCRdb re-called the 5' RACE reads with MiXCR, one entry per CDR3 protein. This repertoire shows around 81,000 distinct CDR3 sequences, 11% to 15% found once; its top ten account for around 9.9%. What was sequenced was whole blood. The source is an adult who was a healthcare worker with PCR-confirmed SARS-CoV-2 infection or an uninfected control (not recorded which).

The CDR3: CASRRNTGEGQPQHF. The CDR3 DNA is TGTGCCAGCAGGAGAAACACAGGGGAAGGTCAGCCCCAGCATTTT. V and J are TRBV12-3 or TRBV12-4 and TRBJ1-5, with 7 bases that match TRBD1. The CDR3 covers 15 residues. Unmatched junction bases numbered 11, after V lost 6 bases and J lost 6 bases.

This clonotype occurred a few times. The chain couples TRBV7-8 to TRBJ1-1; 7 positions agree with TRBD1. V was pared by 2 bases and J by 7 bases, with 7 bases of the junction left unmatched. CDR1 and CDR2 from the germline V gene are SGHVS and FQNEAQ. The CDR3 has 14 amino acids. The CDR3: CASSLTGAVGEAFF. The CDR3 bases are TGTGCCAGCAGCTTAACAGGGGCGGTCGGTGAAGCTTTCTTT.

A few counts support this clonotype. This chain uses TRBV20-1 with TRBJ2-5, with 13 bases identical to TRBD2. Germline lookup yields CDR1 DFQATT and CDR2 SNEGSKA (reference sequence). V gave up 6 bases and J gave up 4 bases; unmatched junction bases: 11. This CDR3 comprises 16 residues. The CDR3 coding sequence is TGCAGTGCGCGGACTAGCGGGGGACTCCTCGGAGAGACCCAGTACTTC. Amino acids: CSARTSGGLLGETQYF.

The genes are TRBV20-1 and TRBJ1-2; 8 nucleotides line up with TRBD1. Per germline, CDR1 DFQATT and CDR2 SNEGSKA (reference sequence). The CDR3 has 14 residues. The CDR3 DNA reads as TGCAGCATCGTTGAGGGACAGGCCATCTATGGCTACACCTTC. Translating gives CSIVEGQAIYGYTF.

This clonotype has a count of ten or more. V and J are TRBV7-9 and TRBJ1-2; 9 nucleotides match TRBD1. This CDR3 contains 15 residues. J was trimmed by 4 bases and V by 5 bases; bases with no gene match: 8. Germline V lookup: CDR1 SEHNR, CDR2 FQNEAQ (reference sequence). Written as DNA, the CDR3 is TGTGCCAGCAGCCCCAGGACAGGGGTAACCTATGGCTACACCTTC. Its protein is CASSPRTGVTYGYTF.

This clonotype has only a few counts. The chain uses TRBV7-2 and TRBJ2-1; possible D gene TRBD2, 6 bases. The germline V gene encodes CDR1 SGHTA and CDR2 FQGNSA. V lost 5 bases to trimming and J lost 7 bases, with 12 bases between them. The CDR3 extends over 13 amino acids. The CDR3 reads CASSPLGGNEQFF. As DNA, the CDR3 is TGTGCCAGCAGCCCCCTGGGGGGAAATGAGCAGTTCTTC.

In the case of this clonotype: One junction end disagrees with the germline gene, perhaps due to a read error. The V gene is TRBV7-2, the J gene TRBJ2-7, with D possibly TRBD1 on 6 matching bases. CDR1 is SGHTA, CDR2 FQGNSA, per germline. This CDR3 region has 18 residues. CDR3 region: CASSLAPPEGVMIYEQYF. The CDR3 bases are TGTGCCAGCAGCCTAGCCCCCCCCGAGGGGGTTATGATCTACGAGCAGTACTTC.

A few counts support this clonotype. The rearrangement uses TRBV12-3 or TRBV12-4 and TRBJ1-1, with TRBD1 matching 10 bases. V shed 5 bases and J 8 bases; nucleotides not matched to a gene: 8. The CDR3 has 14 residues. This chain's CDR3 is CASSQTGGPEEAFF. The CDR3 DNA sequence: TGTGCCAGCAGTCAGACAGGGGGCCCTGAAGAAGCTTTCTTT.

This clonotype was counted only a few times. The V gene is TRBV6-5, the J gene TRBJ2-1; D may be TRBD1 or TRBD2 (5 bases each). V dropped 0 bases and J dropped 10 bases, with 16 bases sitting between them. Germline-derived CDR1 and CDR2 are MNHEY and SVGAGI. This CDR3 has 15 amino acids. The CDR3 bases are TGTGCCAGCAGTTACTCGGGGACCAAGGGCAAAGAGCAGTTCTTC. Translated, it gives CASSYSGTKGKEQFF.